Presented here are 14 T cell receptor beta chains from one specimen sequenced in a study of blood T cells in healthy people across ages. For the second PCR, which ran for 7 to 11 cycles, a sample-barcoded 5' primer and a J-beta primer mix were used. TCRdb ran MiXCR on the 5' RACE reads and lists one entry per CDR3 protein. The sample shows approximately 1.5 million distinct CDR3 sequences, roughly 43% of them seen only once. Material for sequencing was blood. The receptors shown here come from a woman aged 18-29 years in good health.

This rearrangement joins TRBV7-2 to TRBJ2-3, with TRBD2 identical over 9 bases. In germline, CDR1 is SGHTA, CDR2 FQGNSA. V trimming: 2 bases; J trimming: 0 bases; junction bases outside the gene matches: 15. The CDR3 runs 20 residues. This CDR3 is CASSLMKRASGVLSTDTQYF. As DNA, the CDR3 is TGTGCCAGCAGCTTAATGAAACGGGCTAGCGGGGTCCTTAGCACAGATACGCAGTATTTT. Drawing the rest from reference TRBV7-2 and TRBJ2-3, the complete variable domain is GAGVSQSPSNKVTEKGKDVELRCDPISGHTALYWYRQSLGQGLEFLIYFQGNSAPDKSGLPSDRFSAERTGGSVSTLTIQRTQQEDSAVYLCASSLMKRASGVLSTDTQYFGPGTRLTVL.

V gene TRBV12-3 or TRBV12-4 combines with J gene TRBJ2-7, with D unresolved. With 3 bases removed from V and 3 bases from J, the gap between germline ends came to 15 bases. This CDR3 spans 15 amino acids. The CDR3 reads CASSFRLDINYEQYF. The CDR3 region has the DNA TGTGCCAGCAGTTTTAGGCTAGACATTAACTACGAGCAGTACTTC.

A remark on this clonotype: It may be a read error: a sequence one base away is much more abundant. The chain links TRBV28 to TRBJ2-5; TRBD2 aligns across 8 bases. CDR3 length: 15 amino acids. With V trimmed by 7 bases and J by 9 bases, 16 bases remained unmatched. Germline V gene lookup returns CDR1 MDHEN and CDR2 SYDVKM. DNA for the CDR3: TGTGCCAGCATCAACTCCCGGCTGGGACTAGGGGCCCAGTACTTC. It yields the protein CASINSRLGLGAQYF. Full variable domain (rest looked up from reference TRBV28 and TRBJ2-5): DVKVTQSSRYLVKRTGEKVFLECVQDMDHENMFWYRQDPGLGLRLIYFSYDVKMKEKGDIPEGYSVSREKKERFSLILESASTNQTSMYLCASINSRLGLGAQYFGPGTRLLVL.

The CDR3 region has the DNA TGTGCCACCAGCCGTATAACTAGCGGGAGTTCCTACGAGCAGTACTTC. Translating it yields CATSRITSGSSYEQYF. The chain links TRBV15 to TRBJ2-7, with 11 bases aligning to TRBD2. V gave up 5 bases and J gave up 1 base; unmatched junction bases: 7. Germline CDR1 LNHNV, CDR2 YYDKDF (reference sequence). This CDR3 spans 16 amino acids.

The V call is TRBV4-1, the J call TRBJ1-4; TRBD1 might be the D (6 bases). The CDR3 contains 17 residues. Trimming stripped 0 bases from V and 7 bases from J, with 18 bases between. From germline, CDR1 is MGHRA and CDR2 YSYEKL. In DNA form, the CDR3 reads TGCGCCAGCAGCCAAGATGTGGTTACAGGGAGCTTTGAAAAACTGTTTTTT. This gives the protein CASSQDVVTGSFEKLFF.

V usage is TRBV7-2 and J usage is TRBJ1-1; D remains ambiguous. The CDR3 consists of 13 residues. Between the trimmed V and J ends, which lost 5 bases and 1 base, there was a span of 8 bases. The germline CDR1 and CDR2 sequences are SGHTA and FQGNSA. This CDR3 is CASSLQWNTEAFF. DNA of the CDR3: TGTGCCAGCAGCCTTCAGTGGAACACTGAAGCTTTCTTT.

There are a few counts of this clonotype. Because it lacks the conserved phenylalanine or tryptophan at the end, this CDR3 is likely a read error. The CDR3: CASKLTDTQYI. CDR3 DNA: TGTGCCAGCAAACTCACAGATACGCAGTATATT. The chain is built from TRBV6-6 and TRBJ2-3; no firm D call. The germline V gene has CDR1 MNHNY and CDR2 SVGAGI (reference sequence). V lost 7 bases, J lost 2 bases, and 4 bases lay in between. The CDR3 runs to 11 residues.

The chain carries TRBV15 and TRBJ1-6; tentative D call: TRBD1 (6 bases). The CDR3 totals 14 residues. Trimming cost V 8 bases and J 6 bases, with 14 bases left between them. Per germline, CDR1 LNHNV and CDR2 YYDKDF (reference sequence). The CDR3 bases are TGTGCCACCTCTCGGGGGGCCAGTAATTCACCCCTCCACTTT. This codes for CATSRGASNSPLHF.

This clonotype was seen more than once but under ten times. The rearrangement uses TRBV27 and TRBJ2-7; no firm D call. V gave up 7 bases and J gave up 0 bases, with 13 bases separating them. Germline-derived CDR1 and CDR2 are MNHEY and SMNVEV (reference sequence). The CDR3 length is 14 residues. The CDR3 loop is CASKNLHSSYEQYF. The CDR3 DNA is TGTGCCAGCAAGAATTTACATAGCTCCTACGAGCAGTACTTC.

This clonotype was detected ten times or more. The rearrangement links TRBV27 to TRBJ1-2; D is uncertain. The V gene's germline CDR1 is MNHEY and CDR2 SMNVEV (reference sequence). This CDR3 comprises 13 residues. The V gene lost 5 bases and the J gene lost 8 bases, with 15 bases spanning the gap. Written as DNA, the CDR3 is TGTGCCAGCAGTCCAACCGGACCTCGAGGCTACACCTTC. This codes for CASSPTGPRGYTF.

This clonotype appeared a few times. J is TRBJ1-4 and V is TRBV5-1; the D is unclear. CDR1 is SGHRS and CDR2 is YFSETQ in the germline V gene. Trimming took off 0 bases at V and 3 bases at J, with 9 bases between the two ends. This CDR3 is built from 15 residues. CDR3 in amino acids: CASSLDPTPNEKLFF. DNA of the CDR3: TGCGCCAGCAGCTTGGATCCAACACCTAATGAAAAACTGTTTTTT.

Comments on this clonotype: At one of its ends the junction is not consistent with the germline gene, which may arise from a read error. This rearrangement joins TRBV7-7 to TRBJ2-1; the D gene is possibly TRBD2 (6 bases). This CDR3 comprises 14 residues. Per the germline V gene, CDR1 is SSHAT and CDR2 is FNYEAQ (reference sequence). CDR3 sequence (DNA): TGTGCTAGCAGCTTAGGGCGGGGAAACAATGAGCAGTTCTTC. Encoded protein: CASSLGRGNNEQFF.

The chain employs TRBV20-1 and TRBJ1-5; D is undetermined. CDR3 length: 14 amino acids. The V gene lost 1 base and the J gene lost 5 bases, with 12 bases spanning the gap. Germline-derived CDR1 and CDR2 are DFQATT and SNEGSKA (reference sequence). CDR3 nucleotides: TGCAGTGCTAGAGGTCGGGGTATCGATCAGCCCCAGCATTTT. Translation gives CSARGRGIDQPQHF.

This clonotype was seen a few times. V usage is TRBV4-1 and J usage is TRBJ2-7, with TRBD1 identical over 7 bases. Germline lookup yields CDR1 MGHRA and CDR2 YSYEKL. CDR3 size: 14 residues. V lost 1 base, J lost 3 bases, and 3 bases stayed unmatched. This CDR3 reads CASSQVTGVYEQYF. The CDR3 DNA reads TGCGCCAGCAGCCAAGTTACAGGGGTCTACGAGCAGTACTTC.